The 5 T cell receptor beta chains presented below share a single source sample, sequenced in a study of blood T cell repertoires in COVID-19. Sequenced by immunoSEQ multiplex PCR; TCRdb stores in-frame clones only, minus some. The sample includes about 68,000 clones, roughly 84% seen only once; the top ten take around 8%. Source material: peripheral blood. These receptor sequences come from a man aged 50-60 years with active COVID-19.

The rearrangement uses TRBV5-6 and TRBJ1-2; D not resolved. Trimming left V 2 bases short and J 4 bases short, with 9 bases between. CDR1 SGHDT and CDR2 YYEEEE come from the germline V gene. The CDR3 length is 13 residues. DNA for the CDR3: TGTGCCAGCAGCTTAGGGAGCCTCTATGGCTACACCTTC. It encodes CASSLGSLYGYTF.

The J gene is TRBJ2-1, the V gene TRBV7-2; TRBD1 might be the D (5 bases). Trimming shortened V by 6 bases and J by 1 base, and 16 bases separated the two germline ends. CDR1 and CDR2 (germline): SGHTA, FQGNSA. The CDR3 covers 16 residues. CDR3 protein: CASSSTALNSYNEQFF. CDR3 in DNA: TGTGCCAGCAGTTCGACAGCCCTAAATTCCTACAATGAGCAGTTCTTC.

In DNA form, the CDR3 reads TGTGCCAGCAGCTTAGGAGTCTACGAGCAGTACTTC. Amino acids: CASSLGVYEQYF. The chain joins TRBV7-9 to TRBJ2-7; no firm D call. Per germline, CDR1 SEHNR and CDR2 FQNEAQ (reference sequence). Trimming shortened V by 1 base and J by 3 bases, and 4 bases separated the two germline ends. The CDR3 contains 12 residues. Combining the CDR3 with reference TRBV7-9 and TRBJ2-7 gives the whole variable domain DTGVSQNPRHKITKRGQNVTFRCDPISEHNRLYWYRQTLGQGPEFLTYFQNEAQLEKSRLLSDRFSAERPKGSFSTLEIQRTEQGDSAMYLCASSLGVYEQYFGPGTRLTVT.

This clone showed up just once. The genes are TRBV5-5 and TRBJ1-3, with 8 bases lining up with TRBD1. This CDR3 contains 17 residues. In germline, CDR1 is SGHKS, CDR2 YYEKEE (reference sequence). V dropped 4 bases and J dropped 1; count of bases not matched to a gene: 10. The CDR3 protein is CASSVGGTGGSGNTIYF. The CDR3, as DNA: TGTGCCAGCAGCGTCGGTGGTACAGGGGGATCTGGAAACACCATATATTTT.

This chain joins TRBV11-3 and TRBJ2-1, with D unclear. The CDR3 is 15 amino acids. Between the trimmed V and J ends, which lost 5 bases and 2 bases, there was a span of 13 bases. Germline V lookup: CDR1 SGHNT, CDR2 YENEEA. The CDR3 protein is CASSPTINTYNEQFF. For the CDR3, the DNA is TGTGCCAGCAGCCCCACTATTAATACCTACAATGAGCAGTTCTTC.